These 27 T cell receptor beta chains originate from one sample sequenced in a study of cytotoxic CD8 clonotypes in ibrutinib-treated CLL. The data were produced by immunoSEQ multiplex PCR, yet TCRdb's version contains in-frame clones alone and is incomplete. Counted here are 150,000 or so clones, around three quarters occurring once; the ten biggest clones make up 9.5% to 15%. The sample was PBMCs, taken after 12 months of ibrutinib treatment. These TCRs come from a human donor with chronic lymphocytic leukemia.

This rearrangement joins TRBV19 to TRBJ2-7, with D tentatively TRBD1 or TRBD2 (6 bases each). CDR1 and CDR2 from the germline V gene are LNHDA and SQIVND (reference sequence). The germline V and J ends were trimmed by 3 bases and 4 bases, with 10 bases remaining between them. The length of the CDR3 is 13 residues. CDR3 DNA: TGTGCCAGTAGTATCCGGGGGCAGTACGAGCAGTACTTC. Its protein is CASSIRGQYEQYF.

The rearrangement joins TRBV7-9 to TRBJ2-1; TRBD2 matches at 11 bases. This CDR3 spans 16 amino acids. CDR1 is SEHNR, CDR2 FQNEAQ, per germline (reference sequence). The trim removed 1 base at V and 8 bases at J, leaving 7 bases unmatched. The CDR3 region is CASSLGLAGGPHEQFF. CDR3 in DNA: TGTGCCAGCAGCTTAGGATTAGCGGGAGGGCCTCATGAGCAGTTCTTC.

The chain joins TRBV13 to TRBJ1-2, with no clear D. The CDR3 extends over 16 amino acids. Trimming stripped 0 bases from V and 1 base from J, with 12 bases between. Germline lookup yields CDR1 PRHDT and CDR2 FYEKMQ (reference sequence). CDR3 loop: CASSLGLGRNNYGYTF. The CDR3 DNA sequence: TGTGCCAGCAGCTTAGGCCTAGGCAGAAATAACTATGGCTACACCTTC.

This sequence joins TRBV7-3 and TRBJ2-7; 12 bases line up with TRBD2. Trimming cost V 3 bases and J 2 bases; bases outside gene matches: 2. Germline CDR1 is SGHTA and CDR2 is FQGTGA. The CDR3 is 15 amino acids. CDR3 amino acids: CASSFLAGGPYEQYF. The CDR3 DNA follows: TGTGCCAGCAGCTTCCTAGCGGGAGGGCCCTACGAGCAGTACTTC.

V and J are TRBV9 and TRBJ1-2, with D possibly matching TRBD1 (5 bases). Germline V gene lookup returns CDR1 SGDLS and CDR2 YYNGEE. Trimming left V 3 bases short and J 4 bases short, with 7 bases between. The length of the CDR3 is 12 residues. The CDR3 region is CASSGDSYGYTF. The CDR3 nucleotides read TGTGCCAGCAGCGGAGACAGCTATGGCTACACCTTC.

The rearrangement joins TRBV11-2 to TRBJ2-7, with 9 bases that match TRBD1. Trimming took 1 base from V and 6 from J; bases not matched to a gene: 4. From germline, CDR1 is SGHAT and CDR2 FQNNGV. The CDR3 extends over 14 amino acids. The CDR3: CASSLGDRVGEQYF. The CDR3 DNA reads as TGTGCCAGCAGCTTAGGGGACAGGGTAGGCGAGCAGTACTTC.

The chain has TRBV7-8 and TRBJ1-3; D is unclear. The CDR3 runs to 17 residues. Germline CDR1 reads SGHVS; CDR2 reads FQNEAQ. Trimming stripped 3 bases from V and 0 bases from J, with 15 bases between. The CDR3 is CASSFLRLPSSGNTIYF. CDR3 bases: TGTGCCAGCAGCTTCCTTAGGCTACCCTCCTCTGGAAACACCATATATTTT.

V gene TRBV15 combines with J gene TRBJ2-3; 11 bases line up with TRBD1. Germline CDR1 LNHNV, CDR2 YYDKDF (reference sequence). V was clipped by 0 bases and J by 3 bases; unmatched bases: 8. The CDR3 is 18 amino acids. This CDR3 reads CATSRDAPGTGGTDTQYF. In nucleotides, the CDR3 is TGTGCCACCAGCAGAGACGCGCCCGGGACAGGGGGAACAGATACGCAGTATTTT. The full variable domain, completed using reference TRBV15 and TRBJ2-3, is DAMVIQNPRYQVTQFGKPVTLSCSQTLNHNVMYWYQQKSSQAPKLLFHYYDKDFNNEADTPDNFQSRRPNTSFCFLDIRSPGLGDTAMYLCATSRDAPGTGGTDTQYFGPGTRLTVL.

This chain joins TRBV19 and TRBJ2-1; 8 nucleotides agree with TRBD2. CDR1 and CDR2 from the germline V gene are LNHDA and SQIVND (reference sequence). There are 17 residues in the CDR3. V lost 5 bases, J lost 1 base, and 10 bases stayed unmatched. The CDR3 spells CASSPMAGGQSYNEQFF. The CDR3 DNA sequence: TGTGCCAGTAGTCCGATGGCGGGAGGACAATCCTACAATGAGCAGTTCTTC.

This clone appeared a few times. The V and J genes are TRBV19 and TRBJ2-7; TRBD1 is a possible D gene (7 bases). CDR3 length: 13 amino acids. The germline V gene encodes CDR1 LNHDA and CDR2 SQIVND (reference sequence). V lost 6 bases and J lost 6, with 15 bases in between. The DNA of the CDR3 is TGTGCCAGTAGGGCCGCAGGGGGGCGCGAGCAGTACTTC. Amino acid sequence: CASRAAGGREQYF.

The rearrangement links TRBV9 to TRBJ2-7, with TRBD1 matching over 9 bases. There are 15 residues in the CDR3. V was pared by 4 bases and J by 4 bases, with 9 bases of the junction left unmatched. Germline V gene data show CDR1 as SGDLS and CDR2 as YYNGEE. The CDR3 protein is CASSPAGTGNYEQYF. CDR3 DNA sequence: TGTGCCAGCAGCCCCGCAGGGACAGGGAATTACGAGCAGTACTTC.

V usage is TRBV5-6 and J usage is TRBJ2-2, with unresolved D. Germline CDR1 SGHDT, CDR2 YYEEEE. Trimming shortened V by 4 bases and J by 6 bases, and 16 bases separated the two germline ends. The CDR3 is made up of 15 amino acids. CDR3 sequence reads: CASSKQSPLAGELFF. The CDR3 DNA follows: TGTGCCAGCAGCAAACAGAGTCCGTTGGCCGGGGAGCTGTTTTTT.

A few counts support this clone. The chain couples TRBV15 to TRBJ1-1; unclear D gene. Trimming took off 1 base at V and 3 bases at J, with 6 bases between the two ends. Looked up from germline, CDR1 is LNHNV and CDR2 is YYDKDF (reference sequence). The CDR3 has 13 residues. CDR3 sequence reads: CATSRGIDTEAFF. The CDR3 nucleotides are TGTGCCACCAGCAGAGGGATTGACACTGAAGCTTTCTTT.

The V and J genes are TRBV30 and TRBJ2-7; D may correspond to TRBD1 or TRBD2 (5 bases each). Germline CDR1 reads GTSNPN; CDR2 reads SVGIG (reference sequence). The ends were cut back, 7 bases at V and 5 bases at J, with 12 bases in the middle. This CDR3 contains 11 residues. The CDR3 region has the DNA TGTGCCTCAAAGGGGACGCACGAGCAGTACTTC. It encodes CASKGTHEQYF.

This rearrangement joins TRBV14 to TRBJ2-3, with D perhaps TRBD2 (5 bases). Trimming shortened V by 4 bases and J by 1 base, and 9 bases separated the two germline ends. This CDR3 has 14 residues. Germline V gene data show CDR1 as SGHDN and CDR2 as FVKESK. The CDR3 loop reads CASSPRAGTDTQYF. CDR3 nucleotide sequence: TGTGCCAGCAGCCCTAGAGCGGGCACAGATACGCAGTATTTT.

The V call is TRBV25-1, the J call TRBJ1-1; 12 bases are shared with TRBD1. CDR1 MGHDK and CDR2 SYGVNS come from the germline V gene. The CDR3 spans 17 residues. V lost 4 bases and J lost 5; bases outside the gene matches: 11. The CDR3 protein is CASSAYSGTGGRTEAFF. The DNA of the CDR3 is TGTGCCAGCAGTGCTTACTCCGGGACAGGGGGCCGGACTGAAGCTTTCTTT.

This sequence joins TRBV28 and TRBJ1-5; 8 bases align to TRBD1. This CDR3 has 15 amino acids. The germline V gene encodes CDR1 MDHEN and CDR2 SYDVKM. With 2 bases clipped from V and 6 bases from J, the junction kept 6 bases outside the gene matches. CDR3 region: CASSLAQGAFQPQHF. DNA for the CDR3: TGTGCCAGCAGTTTAGCGCAGGGGGCGTTTCAGCCCCAGCATTTT.

The CDR3 region has the DNA TGTGCCACCAGCAGAGAACCGGGACAGGACTATGGCTACACCTTC. This sequence encodes CATSREPGQDYGYTF. This chain uses TRBV15 with TRBJ1-2; TRBD1 aligns across 8 bases. J was trimmed by 3 bases and V by 0 bases; bases with no gene match: 3. This CDR3 comprises 15 residues. The germline gives CDR1 LNHNV, CDR2 YYDKDF (reference sequence). The full variable domain, with the rest looked up from reference TRBV15 and TRBJ1-2, is DAMVIQNPRYQVTQFGKPVTLSCSQTLNHNVMYWYQQKSSQAPKLLFHYYDKDFNNEADTPDNFQSRRPNTSFCFLDIRSPGLGDTAMYLCATSREPGQDYGYTFGSGTRLTVV.

In DNA, the CDR3 is TGTGCCAGCAGCCGAACGGAGGCCCCAAGCACAGATACGCAGTATTTT. Its translation: CASSRTEAPSTDTQYF. The rearrangement links TRBV7-3 to TRBJ2-3; D is perhaps TRBD2 (5 bases). This CDR3 has 16 amino acids. Per the germline V gene, CDR1 is SGHTA and CDR2 is FQGTGA. Trimming took 5 bases from V and 0 from J, leaving 15 bases between them. Full variable domain (outside the CDR3, taken from reference TRBV7-3 and TRBJ2-3): GAGVSQTPSNKVTEKGKYVELRCDPISGHTALYWYRQSLGQGPEFLIYFQGTGAADDSGLPNDRFFAVRPEGSVSTLKIQRTERGDSAVYLCASSRTEAPSTDTQYFGPGTRLTVL.

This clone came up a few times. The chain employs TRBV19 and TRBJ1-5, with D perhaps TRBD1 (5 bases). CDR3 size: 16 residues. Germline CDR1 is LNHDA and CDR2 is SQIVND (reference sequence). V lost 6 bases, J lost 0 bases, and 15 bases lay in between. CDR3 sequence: CASRVWGTDSNQPQHF. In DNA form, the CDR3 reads TGTGCCAGTAGGGTTTGGGGGACGGATAGCAATCAGCCCCAGCATTTT.

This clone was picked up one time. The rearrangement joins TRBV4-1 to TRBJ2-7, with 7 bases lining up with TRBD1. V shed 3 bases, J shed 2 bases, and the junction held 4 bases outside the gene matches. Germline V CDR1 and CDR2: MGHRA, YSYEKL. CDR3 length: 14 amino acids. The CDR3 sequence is CASSQMGQTYEQYF. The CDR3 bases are TGCGCCAGCAGCCAGATGGGACAGACCTACGAGCAGTACTTC.

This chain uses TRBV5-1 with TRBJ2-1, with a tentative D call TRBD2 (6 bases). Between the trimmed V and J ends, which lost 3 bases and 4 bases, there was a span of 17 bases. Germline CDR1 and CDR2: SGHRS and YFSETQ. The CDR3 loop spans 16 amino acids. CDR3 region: CASSSYGGIQYNEQFF. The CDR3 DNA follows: TGCGCCAGCAGCTCCTACGGCGGGATACAGTACAATGAGCAGTTCTTC.

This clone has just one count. CDR3 coding DNA: TGTGCCAGCAGCCAAGAACAACGTGGGACAGTTCAGTACTTC. Translating gives CASSQEQRGTVQYF. V and J are TRBV4-2 and TRBJ2-4, with 7 nucleotides matching TRBD1. After removal of 0 bases from V and 11 bases from J, the junction contained 7 bases not matched to a gene. CDR3 length: 14 amino acids. Germline lookup yields CDR1 LGHNA and CDR2 YNFKEQ.

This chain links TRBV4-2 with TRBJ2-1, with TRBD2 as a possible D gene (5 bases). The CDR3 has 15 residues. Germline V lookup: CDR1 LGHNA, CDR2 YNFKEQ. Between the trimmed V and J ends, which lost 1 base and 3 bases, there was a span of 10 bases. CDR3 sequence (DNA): TGTGCCAGCAGCCAAGTTCAGGAGGACTACAATGAGCAGTTCTTC. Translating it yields CASSQVQEDYNEQFF.

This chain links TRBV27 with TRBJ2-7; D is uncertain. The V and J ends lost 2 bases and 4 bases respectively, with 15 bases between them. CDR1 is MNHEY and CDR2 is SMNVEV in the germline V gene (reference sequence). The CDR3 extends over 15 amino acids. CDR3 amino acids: CASSLGLRSQYEQYF. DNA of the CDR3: TGTGCCAGCAGTTTAGGTTTGCGGAGCCAGTACGAGCAGTACTTC.

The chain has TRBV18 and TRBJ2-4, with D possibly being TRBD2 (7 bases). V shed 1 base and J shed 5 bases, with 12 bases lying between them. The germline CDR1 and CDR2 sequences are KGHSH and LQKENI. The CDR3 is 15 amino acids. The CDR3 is CASSPRGGSENIQYF. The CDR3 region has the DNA TGTGCCAGCTCACCACGGGGGGGCTCAGAAAACATTCAGTACTTC.

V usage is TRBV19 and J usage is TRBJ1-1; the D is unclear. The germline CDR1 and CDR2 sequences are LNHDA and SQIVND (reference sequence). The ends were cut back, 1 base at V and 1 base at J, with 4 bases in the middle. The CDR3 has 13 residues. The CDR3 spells CASSIGWNTEAFF. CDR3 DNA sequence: TGTGCCAGTAGTATAGGGTGGAACACTGAAGCTTTCTTT.